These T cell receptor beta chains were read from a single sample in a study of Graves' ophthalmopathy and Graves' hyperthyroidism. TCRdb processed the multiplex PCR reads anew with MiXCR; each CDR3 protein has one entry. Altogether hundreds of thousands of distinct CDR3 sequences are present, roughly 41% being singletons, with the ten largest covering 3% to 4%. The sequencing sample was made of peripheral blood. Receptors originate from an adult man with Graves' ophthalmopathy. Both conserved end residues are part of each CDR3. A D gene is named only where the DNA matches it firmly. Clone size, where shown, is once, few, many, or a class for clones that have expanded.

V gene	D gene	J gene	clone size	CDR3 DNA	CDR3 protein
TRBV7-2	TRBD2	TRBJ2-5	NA	TGTGCCAGCAGCCGGGAGGGACAGTACTTC	CASSREGQYF
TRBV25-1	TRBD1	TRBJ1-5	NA	TGTGCCAGCAGTGAAGGTTGGGACAGTAACAATCAGCCCCAGCATTTT	CASSEGWDSNNQPQHF
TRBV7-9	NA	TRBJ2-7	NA	TGTGCCAGCAGCTTGGGGGGGCCGGTCGAGCAGTACTTC	CASSLGGPVEQYF
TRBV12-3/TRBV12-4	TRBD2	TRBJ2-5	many	TGTGCCAGCAGTTCCACTAGCGGGAGTGGAGAGACCCAGTACTTC	CASSSTSGSGETQYF
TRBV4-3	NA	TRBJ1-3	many	TGCGCCAGCAGCCCACGGCGAGGAAACACCATATATTTT	CASSPRRGNTIYF
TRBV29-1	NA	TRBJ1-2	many	TGCAGCGTTGAATGGCACCCTGGAGGCTACACCTTC	CSVEWHPGGYTF
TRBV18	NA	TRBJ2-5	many	TGTGCCAGCTCACCACCGGGGCAACCCCAAGAGACCCAGTACTTC	CASSPPGQPQETQYF
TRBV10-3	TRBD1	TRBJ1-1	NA	TGTGCCAGCACCCGGACAGGAGAGAACACTGAAGCTTTCTTT	CASTRTGENTEAFF
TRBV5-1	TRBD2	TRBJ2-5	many	TGCGCCAGCAGCACTGGGACTAGCGGGCCAGAGACCCAGTACTTC	CASSTGTSGPETQYF
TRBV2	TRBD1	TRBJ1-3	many	TGTGCCAGCAGCTCACGACAGGGTTCTGGAAACACCATATATTTT	CASSSRQGSGNTIYF
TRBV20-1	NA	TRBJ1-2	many	TGCAGTGCGCCGCCCCTCCCTACACGGCGAGGCTACACCTTC	CSAPPLPTRRGYTF
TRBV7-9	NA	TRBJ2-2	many	TGTGCCAGCAGCTTGACAGGCATGGGGCCCGGGGAGCTGTTTTTT	CASSLTGMGPGELFF
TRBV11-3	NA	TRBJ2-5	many	TGTGCCAGCAGCCGAGGAAGGGCCCAGTACTTC	CASSRGRAQYF
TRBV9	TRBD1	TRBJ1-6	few	TGTGCCAGCTCACCAGGACAGGGCGTTCATTCACCCCTCCACTTT	CASSPGQGVHSPLHF
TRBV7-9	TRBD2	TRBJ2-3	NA	TGTGCCAGCAGCACGTCCGGGACTAGTCCTGATACGCAGTATTTT	CASSTSGTSPDTQYF
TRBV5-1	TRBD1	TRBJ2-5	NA	TGCGCCAGCAGCTCTCCCTTGACAGGGCAAGAGACCCAGTACTTC	CASSSPLTGQETQYF
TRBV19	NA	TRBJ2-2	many	TGTGCCAGTAGTATAGCCAGGTCGGCCGGGGAGCTGTTTTTT	CASSIARSAGELFF
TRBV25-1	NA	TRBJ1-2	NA	TGTGCCAGCAGTGACAGGGACGGGGACTATGGCTACACCTTC	CASSDRDGDYGYTF
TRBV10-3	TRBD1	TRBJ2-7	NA	TGTGCCAGCAGCCAAGATAGGGGGCGCGGATCCTACGAGCAGTACTTC	CASSQDRGRGSYEQYF
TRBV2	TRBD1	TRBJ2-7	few	TGTGCCAGCAGTTACGGCGGGACAGGGAGGTACGAGCAGTACTTC	CASSYGGTGRYEQYF
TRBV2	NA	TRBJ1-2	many	TGTGCCAGCAGTGAATCAGGGTACTACACCTTC	CASSESGYYTF
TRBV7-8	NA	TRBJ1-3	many	TGTGCCAGCAGCTTTTCGGCGCGTGGAAACACCATATATTTT	CASSFSARGNTIYF
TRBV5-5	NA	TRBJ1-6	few	TGTGCCAGCAGCCCAGGACAGCTTGGTACCTATAATTCACCCCTCCACTTT	CASSPGQLGTYNSPLHF
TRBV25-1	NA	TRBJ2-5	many	TGTGCCAGCAGTGCAGGGGTAACAGAGACCCAGTACTTC	CASSAGVTETQYF
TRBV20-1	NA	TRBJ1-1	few	TGCAGTGCCCCTAACAGAAGCAAGCCGATGAACACTGAAGCTTTCTTT	CSAPNRSKPMNTEAFF
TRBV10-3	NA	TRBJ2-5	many	TGTGCCATCAGTGAGAGGACAATTGAAGAGACCCAGTACTTC	CAISERTIEETQYF
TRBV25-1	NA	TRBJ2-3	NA	TGTGCCAGGGTATGGCAGGGCACAGATACGCAGTATTTT	CARVWQGTDTQYF
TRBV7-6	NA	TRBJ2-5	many	TGTGCCAGCAGCCCTGGGACGGGGCCGGGAGAGACCCAGTACTTC	CASSPGTGPGETQYF
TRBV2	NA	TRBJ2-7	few	TGTGCCAGCAGGACGATTTCCTACGAGCAGTACTTC	CASRTISYEQYF
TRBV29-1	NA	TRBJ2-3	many	TGCAGCGATGAAGGCAGCACAGATACGCAGTATTTT	CSDEGSTDTQYF
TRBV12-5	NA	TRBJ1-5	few	TGTGCTAGTGGTTTGACCTCTCGTTCGGGCAATCAGCCCCAGCATTTT	CASGLTSRSGNQPQHF
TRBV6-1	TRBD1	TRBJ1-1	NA	TGTGCCAGCAGTGCAGACAGGGGGCAAGCTTTCTTT	CASSADRGQAFF
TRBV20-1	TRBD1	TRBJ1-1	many	TGCAGTGCTGCGGGACAGGGCACTGAAGCTTTCTTT	CSAAGQGTEAFF
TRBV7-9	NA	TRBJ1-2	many	TGTGCCAGCAGCTTAGGGTCGGCCAGGGGAGACCCTGGCTACACCTTC	CASSLGSARGDPGYTF
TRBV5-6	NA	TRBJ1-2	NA	TGTGCCAGCAGCAACGATGGACCCCAAGCCTATGGCTACACCTTC	CASSNDGPQAYGYTF
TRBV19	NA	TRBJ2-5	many	TGTGCCAGTAGTGTCCAGGGAGTAAAGGAGACCCAGTACTTC	CASSVQGVKETQYF
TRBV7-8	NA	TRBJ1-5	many	TGTGCCAGCAGCTTAGCATTTGGCGGGGCCCCGGCCCAGCATTTT	CASSLAFGGAPAQHF
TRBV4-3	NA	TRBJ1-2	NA	TGCGCCAGCAGCCAAGCTCTCGGCTATGGCTACACCTTC	CASSQALGYGYTF
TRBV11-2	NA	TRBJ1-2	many	TGTGCCTGTCTGATTAACTATGGCTACACCTTC	CACLINYGYTF
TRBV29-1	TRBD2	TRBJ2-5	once	TGCAGCAGTGTGACTAGCGGGGGGCAAGAGACCCAGTACTTC	CSSVTSGGQETQYF
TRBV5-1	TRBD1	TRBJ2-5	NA	TGCACCAGCAGCTTCCGGGACAGGGTCGAGACCCAGTACTTC	CTSSFRDRVETQYF
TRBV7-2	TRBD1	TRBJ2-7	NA	TGTGCCAGCAGACCGGGACAGGGGCGACGCGAGCAGTACTTC	CASRPGQGRREQYF
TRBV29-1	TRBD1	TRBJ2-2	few	TGCAGCGTTATACAGGGGAAAAATGAGCAGTTTTTT	CSVIQGKNEQFF
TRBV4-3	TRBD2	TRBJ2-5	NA	TGCGCCAGCAGCCAAGATCTCGGGGCTAGCGGGGGGGAAGAGACCCAGTACTTC	CASSQDLGASGGEETQYF
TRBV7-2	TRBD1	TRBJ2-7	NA	TGTGCCAGCAGTGGATGGACAGGGGGAGAGCAGTACTTC	CASSGWTGGEQYF
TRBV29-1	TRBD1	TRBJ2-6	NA	TGCAGCGTGGACAGGGCCGGAGGTGGGGCCAACGTCCTGACTTTC	CSVDRAGGGANVLTF
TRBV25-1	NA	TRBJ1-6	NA	TGTGCTAGAGTCCCGCGTCCTCCCTCACCCCTCCACTTT	CARVPRPPSPLHF
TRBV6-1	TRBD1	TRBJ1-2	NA	TGTGCCAGCAGTTACTTGAGACAGGGCCACCGGGATAGACTAAACTATGGCTACACCTTC	CASSYLRQGHRDRLNYGYTF
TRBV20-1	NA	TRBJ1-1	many	TGCAGTGCTGCCGGGGGGGGCGGTACTGAAGCTTTCTTT	CSAAGGGGTEAFF
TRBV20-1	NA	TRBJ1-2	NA	TGCAGTGCTAGCGACATAACTAACTATGGCTACACCTTC	CSASDITNYGYTF
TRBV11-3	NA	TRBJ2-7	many	TGTGCCAGCAGCTTGAGACAAGCCTACGAGCAGTACTTC	CASSLRQAYEQYF
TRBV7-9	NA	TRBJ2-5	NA	TGTGCCAGCAGCTTAGCGATGGGGGTTGAGACCCAGTACTTC	CASSLAMGVETQYF
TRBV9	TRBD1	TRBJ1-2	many	TGTGCCAGCAGCCTCTCCGGGACAGGGATCGGCTACACCTTC	CASSLSGTGIGYTF
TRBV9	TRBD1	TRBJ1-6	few	TGTGCCAGCAGCCAAACGCAGACAGGGCAATCACCCCTCCACTTT	CASSQTQTGQSPLHF
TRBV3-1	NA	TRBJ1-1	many	TGTGCCAGCAGCCAAGCCATGGGGAACACTGAAGCTTTCTTT	CASSQAMGNTEAFF
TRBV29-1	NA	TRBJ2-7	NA	TGCAGCGCCATATCCGCGGGGGCAAGTGAGCAGTACTTC	CSAISAGASEQYF
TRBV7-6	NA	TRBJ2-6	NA	TGTGCCAGCAGCTCGGGAGATAGCTCTGGGGCCAACGTCCTGACTTTC	CASSSGDSSGANVLTF
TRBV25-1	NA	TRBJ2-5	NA	TGTGCCAGCAGTGCCAGAGGTGGTAGCGAGACCCAGTACTTC	CASSARGGSETQYF
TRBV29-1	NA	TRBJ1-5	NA	TGCAGCGTTGAGGAGGGTGAAGGCGAGCATTTT	CSVEEGEGEHF